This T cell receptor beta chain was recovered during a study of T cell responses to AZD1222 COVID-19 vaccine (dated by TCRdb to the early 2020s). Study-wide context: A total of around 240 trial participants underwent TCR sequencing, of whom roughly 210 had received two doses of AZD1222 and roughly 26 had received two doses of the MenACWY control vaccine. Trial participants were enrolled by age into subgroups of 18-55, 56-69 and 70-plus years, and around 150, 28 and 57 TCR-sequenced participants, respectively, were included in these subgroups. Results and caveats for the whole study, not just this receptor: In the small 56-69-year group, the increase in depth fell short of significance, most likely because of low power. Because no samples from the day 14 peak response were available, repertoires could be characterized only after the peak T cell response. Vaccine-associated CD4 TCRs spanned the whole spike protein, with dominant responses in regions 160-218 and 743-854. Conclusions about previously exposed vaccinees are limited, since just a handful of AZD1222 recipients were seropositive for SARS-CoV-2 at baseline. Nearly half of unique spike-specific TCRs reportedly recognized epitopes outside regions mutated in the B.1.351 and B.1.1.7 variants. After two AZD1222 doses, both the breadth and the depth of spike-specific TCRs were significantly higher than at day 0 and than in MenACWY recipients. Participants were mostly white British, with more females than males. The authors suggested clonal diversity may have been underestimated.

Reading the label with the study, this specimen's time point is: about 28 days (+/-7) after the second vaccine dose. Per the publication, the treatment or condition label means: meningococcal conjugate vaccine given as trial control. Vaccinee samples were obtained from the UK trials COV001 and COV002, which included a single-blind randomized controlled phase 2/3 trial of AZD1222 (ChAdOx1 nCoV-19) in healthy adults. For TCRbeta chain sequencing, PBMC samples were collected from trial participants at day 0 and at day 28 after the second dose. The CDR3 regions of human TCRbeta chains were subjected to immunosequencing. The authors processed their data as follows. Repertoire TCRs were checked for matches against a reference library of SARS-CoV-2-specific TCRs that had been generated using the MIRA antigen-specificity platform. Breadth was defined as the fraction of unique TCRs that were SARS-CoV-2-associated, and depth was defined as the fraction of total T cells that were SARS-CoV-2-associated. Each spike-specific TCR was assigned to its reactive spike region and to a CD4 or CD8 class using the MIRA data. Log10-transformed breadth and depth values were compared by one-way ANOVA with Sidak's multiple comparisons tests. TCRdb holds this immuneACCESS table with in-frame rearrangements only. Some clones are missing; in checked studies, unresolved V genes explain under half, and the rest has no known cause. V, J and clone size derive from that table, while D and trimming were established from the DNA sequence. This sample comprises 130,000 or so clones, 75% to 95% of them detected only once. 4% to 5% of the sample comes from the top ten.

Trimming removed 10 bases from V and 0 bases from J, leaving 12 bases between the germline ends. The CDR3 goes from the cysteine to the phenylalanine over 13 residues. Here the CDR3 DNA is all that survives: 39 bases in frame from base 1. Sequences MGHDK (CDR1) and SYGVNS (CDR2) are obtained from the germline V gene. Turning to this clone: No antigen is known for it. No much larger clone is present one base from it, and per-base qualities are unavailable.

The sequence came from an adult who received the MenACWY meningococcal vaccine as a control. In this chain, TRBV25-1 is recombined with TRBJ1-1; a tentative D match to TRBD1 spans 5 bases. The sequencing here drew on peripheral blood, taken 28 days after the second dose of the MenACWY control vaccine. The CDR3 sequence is CATKKTVNTEAFF. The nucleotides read TGTGCCACCAAAAAGACAGTGAACACTGAAGCTTTCTTT.